The rows below give T cell receptor beta chains drawn from one sample of a study of T-cell memory formation after mild COVID-19. TCRdb reprocessed the 5' RACE reads via MiXCR and lists one record per CDR3 protein. The repertoire holds about 180,000 distinct CDR3 sequences, with under 20% as singletons. Specimen: PBMCs or a T cell subset sorted from them (not recorded which). The receptors come from a young man who had mild COVID-19 (a few samples of this study predate the infection). Cell type and time point are not known. Each CDR3 is given with its conserved first and last residue. The D gene is left open where the match is weak. The size field is filled for only some rows; it gives once, few, many or a size class.

v_call	d_call	clone_size	j_call	cdr3_nt	cdr3_aa
TRBV20-1	NA	few	TRBJ1-5	TGCAGTGCTATAGGGGAGGGCAATCAGCCCCAGCATTTT	CSAIGEGNQPQHF
TRBV20-1	NA	NA	TRBJ2-5	TGCAGTGCTAGCCCGGGGGTATTCCAAGAGACCCAGTACTTC	CSASPGVFQETQYF
TRBV20-1	TRBD2	few	TRBJ2-7	TGCAGTGCCCTAAACCCAGCGGGGGTATCCTACGAGCAGTACTTC	CSALNPAGVSYEQYF
TRBV20-1	TRBD1	few	TRBJ2-3	TGCAGTGCTAGAGATTCCCGGACAGGGCCAGATACGCAGTATTTT	CSARDSRTGPDTQYF
TRBV6-6	NA	few	TRBJ1-6	TGTGCCAGCAGTTACTCCCTCTTGGCGGTATCTAATTCACCCCTCCACTTT	CASSYSLLAVSNSPLHF
TRBV25-1	NA	few	TRBJ1-4	TGTGCCAGCAGTGAACAGGGTCTCAATGAAAAACTGTTTTTT	CASSEQGLNEKLFF
TRBV5-1	TRBD1	many	TRBJ1-4	TGCGCCAGCAGCTTGGGAGACAGGGGGTCTGGTGAAAAACTGTTTTTT	CASSLGDRGSGEKLFF
TRBV3-1	TRBD1	NA	TRBJ1-1	TGTGCCAGCAGCCAAGGGGACAGGGAGGCTTTCTTT	CASSQGDREAFF
TRBV9	TRBD2	few	TRBJ2-2	TGTGCCAGCAGCGTACTAGCGGGGCTAACCGGGGAGCTGTTTTTT	CASSVLAGLTGELFF
TRBV7-2	NA	many	TRBJ1-2	TGTGCCAGCAGCTTCAATTCGCAGCCTCGAAGCTATGGCTACACCTTC	CASSFNSQPRSYGYTF
TRBV7-2	NA	NA	TRBJ2-5	TGTGCCAGCAGCTTAGGGGCTAGCCTGGAGACCCAGTACTTC	CASSLGASLETQYF
TRBV7-3	TRBD2	few	TRBJ2-1	TGTGCCAGCAGCCTATATCCGGGACTAGCTCAGGAGCAGTTCTTC	CASSLYPGLAQEQFF
TRBV5-1	NA	NA	TRBJ1-1	TGCGCCAGCAGCTTTGCGAAGGGCCCTGAAGCTTTCTTT	CASSFAKGPEAFF
TRBV14	TRBD2	NA	TRBJ2-5	TGTGCCAGCAGCCAAGGAGCGGGGGGGCGAGAGACCCAGTACTTC	CASSQGAGGRETQYF
TRBV7-2	NA	few	TRBJ1-1	TGTGCCAGCAGCAAATGGAGCACTGAAGCTTTCTTT	CASSKWSTEAFF
TRBV29-1	NA	few	TRBJ2-3	TGCAGCGTTGAAGACCCCCCCCTAGGGGGCACAGATACGCAGTATTTT	CSVEDPPLGGTDTQYF
TRBV6-1	TRBD1	NA	TRBJ1-1	TGTGCCAGCAGTGAAATGTATCGCAGGGGGCAAGCTTTCTTT	CASSEMYRRGQAFF
TRBV2	NA	few	TRBJ2-7	TGTGCCAGCCAGACGGCGGGGCGGGGGCAAACCTACGAGCAGTACTTC	CASQTAGRGQTYEQYF
TRBV20-1	NA	few	TRBJ2-7	TGCAGTGCTAGAGCCGTGGTCGCTAGTCGCTTTTACGAGCAGTACTTC	CSARAVVASRFYEQYF
TRBV29-1	NA	NA	TRBJ2-4	TGCAGCGTTGAAGGGAGTTGGAACATTCAGTACTTC	CSVEGSWNIQYF
TRBV5-1	NA	few	TRBJ1-1	TGCGCCAGCAGCTTGGTGGGGGGGATCGCCTACTATGAAGCTTTCTTT	CASSLVGGIAYYEAFF
TRBV6-5	NA	NA	TRBJ2-7	TGTGCCACACTACGGACAGTCAACTCCTACGAGCAGTACTTC	CATLRTVNSYEQYF
TRBV12-3/TRBV12-4	NA	NA	TRBJ1-1	TGTGCCAGCAGCCCCAATGGGGGCCCTGAAGCTTTCTTT	CASSPNGGPEAFF
TRBV10-3	TRBD1	NA	TRBJ1-5	TGTGCCATCAGTGAAGGGACAGGGGCGGGTCAGCCCCAGCATTTT	CAISEGTGAGQPQHF
TRBV7-2	TRBD1	few	TRBJ2-2	TGTGCCAGCAGCTTAGAGGGGGCCTACACCGGGGAGCTGTTTTTT	CASSLEGAYTGELFF
TRBV5-1	TRBD2	NA	TRBJ2-3	TGCGCCAGCAGCTCAAAACTAGCGGGGGGTTACACAGATACGCAGTATTTT	CASSSKLAGGYTDTQYF
TRBV7-2	NA	few	TRBJ2-5	TGTGCCAGCAGCTTAGTGGGAAAAGAGACCCAGTACTTC	CASSLVGKETQYF
TRBV7-2	NA	NA	TRBJ2-5	TGTGCCAGCAGCTTAAGTCGGACTGGGGGAGAGACCCAGTACTTC	CASSLSRTGGETQYF
TRBV12-3/TRBV12-4	NA	NA	TRBJ1-5	TGTGCCAGCAGTTTACAGCATCAGCCCCAGCATTTT	CASSLQHQPQHF
TRBV7-9	NA	NA	TRBJ2-7	TGTGCCAGCAGCCACAAGACAGGCTCCTACGAGCAGTACTTC	CASSHKTGSYEQYF
TRBV10-3	NA	NA	TRBJ2-1	TGTGCCATCGGATCGGGGCTTGCCTACAATGAGCAGTTCTTC	CAIGSGLAYNEQFF
TRBV6-2/TRBV6-3	TRBD1	NA	TRBJ1-1	TGTGCCAGCAGTTACGCTGGGGTCGGGACAGGGGATTTCACTGAAGCTTTCTTT	CASSYAGVGTGDFTEAFF
TRBV7-2	NA	NA	TRBJ2-1	TGTGCCAGCAGCTTATATAGCGGTCACAATGAGCAGTTCTTC	CASSLYSGHNEQFF
TRBV24-1	NA	few	TRBJ2-3	TGTGCCACGGAGGGGGACCGCACAGATACGCAGTATTTT	CATEGDRTDTQYF
TRBV7-2	NA	few	TRBJ2-3	TGTGCCAGCAGCTTAGTAGAGGGGACAGATACGCAGTATTTT	CASSLVEGTDTQYF
TRBV7-2	NA	few	TRBJ2-1	TGTGCCAGCAGCCAAGGCGGGACCTCTCTGTTCTTC	CASSQGGTSLFF
TRBV19	NA	NA	TRBJ2-2	TGTGCCAGTACGGTACAGAACACCGGGGAGCTGTTTTTT	CASTVQNTGELFF